What follows are 31 T cell receptor beta chains derived from one specimen sequenced in a study of glioma-infiltrating T cells after dendritic cell vaccination. Time point described: after dendritic cell vaccination, including at tumor progression/relapse. The table came from immunoSEQ multiplex PCR; TCRdb's copy has only in-frame clones and leaves some out. Here the sample spans about 90,000 clones, less than 90% being singletons. Sequencing used blood, obtained after dendritic cell vaccination. These receptors all stem from a human donor with glioblastoma.

The chain has TRBV4-3 and TRBJ2-1, with 9 nucleotides matching TRBD2. Germline values: CDR1 LGHNA, CDR2 YSLEER. The CDR3 has 19 amino acids. Trimming removed 1 base from V and 4 bases from J; junction bases left unmatched: 14. The CDR3 DNA is TGCGCCAGCAGCCAAGGCCAAGTCCCTAAGCGGGGGGTTTACAATGAGCAGTTCTTC. Protein sequence: CASSQGQVPKRGVYNEQFF.

The chain joins TRBV5-1 to TRBJ1-1, with D perhaps TRBD1 (6 bases). V dropped 1 base and J dropped 1 base, with 14 bases sitting between them. The CDR3 is 16 residues long. The germline CDR1 and CDR2 sequences are SGHRS and YFSETQ. In nucleotides, the CDR3 is TGCGCCAGCAGCTTGTTGACAGGTGAGGCGAACACTGAAGCTTTCTTT. This encodes CASSLLTGEANTEAFF. Based on the CDR3 plus reference TRBV5-1 and TRBJ1-1, the full variable domain is KAGVTQTPRYLIKTRGQQVTLSCSPISGHRSVSWYQQTPGQGLQFLFEYFSETQRNKGNFPGRFSGRQFSNSRSEMNVSTLELGDSALYLCASSLLTGEANTEAFFGQGTRLTVV.

This chain links TRBV5-1 with TRBJ1-4; 9 bases agree with TRBD1. V was clipped by 0 bases and J by 6 bases; unmatched bases: 6. This CDR3 contains 16 residues. Germline lookup yields CDR1 SGHRS and CDR2 YFSETQ. For the CDR3, the DNA is TGCGCCAGCAGCTTGGGACCGACAGGGGGGCATGAAAAACTGTTTTTT. It codes for CASSLGPTGGHEKLFF.

V usage is TRBV7-9 and J usage is TRBJ1-4; 9 bases fit TRBD1. Germline CDR1 SEHNR, CDR2 FQNEAQ (reference sequence). With 6 bases clipped from V and 5 bases from J, the junction kept 4 bases outside the gene matches. CDR3 length equals 14 residues. The CDR3 is CASSKTGGNEKLFF. The CDR3, as DNA: TGTGCCAGCAGTAAAACAGGGGGCAATGAAAAACTGTTTTTT.

J is TRBJ2-1 and V is TRBV27, with 8 bases aligning to TRBD1. Losses at the gene ends were 6 bases for V and 4 bases for J; bases not matched to a gene: 5. The CDR3 length is 14 residues. Germline V gene data show CDR1 as MNHEY and CDR2 as SMNVEV (reference sequence). CDR3: CASSRDRTYNEQFF. The CDR3 nucleotides are TGTGCCAGCAGCCGGGACAGGACGTACAATGAGCAGTTCTTC.

CDR3 sequence (DNA): TGTGCCAGCAGTGGAGGGATTGGGGAGACCCAGTACTTC. Translating it yields CASSGGIGETQYF. The chain employs TRBV2 and TRBJ2-5, with D tentatively TRBD2 (5 bases). The length of the CDR3 is 13 residues. The germline CDR1 and CDR2 sequences are SNHLY and FYNNEI. The ends were cut back, 4 bases at V and 5 bases at J, with 11 bases in the middle.

This chain connects TRBV5-8 to TRBJ2-1; D may be TRBD2 (6 bases). Germline V gene data show CDR1 as SGHTS and CDR2 as YDEGEE. V was cut by 4 bases and J by 7 bases, with 18 bases left in between. This CDR3 comprises 15 residues. CDR3 protein: CASSPGGGDTNEQFF. In nucleotides, the CDR3 is TGTGCCAGCAGCCCCGGTGGAGGGGATACGAATGAGCAGTTCTTC.

This clone was detected only a few times. V gene TRBV5-1 combines with J gene TRBJ2-6; possibly TRBD2 for D (7 bases). The CDR3 loop spans 16 amino acids. The germline gives CDR1 SGHRS, CDR2 YFSETQ. With 3 bases removed from V and 5 bases from J, the gap between germline ends came to 15 bases. This CDR3 reads CASSSRGGARANVLTF. The CDR3 DNA sequence: TGCGCCAGCAGCTCCCGAGGGGGGGCGAGGGCCAACGTCCTGACTTTC.

This chain uses TRBV27 with TRBJ1-6; unclear D gene. CDR3 length: 13 residues. Germline V gene data show CDR1 as MNHEY and CDR2 as SMNVEV (reference sequence). The germline V and J ends were trimmed by 5 bases and 10 bases, with 12 bases remaining between them. CDR3 in amino acids: CASSPHSVSPLHF. The CDR3 DNA is TGTGCCAGCAGTCCTCACAGTGTATCACCCCTCCACTTT.

The J gene is TRBJ2-1, the V gene TRBV2; tentatively, D is TRBD1 (5 bases). Germline V CDR1 and CDR2: SNHLY, FYNNEI. The V and J ends lost 2 bases and 9 bases respectively, with 11 bases between them. This CDR3 has 13 amino acids. The CDR3 DNA follows: TGTGCCAGCAGTGAAAGGGGTACGGGTGAGCAGTTCTTC. Translated: CASSERGTGEQFF.

This chain links TRBV7-8 with TRBJ1-1; D unresolved. V dropped 3 bases and J dropped 5 bases, with 13 bases sitting between them. The length of the CDR3 is 14 residues. Germline lookup yields CDR1 SGHVS and CDR2 FQNEAQ. The CDR3 DNA is TGTGCCAGCAGCTTTACGAACACTAGAACTGAAGCTTTCTTT. Protein: CASSFTNTRTEAFF.

V gene TRBV5-4 combines with J gene TRBJ2-2, with D hard to call. The V end was cut by 2 bases, the J end by 1 base, with 9 bases between. Germline V gene data show CDR1 as SGHNT and CDR2 as YYREEE (reference sequence). The CDR3 has 15 amino acids. In DNA, the CDR3 is TGTGCCAGCAGCTTTAAGTCCAGGAACACCGGGGAGCTGTTTTTT. This codes for CASSFKSRNTGELFF.

V and J are TRBV14 and TRBJ2-1; no clear D. V was shortened by 8 bases and J by 6 bases, with 17 bases between the two germline ends. The V gene's germline CDR1 is SGHDN and CDR2 FVKESK. The length of the CDR3 is 14 residues. The CDR3 sequence: CASSFSLKSNEQFF. The CDR3 DNA reads as TGTGCCAGCTCGTTCTCTTTAAAGAGCAATGAGCAGTTCTTC.

The chain carries TRBV19 and TRBJ2-7, with 10 nucleotides matching TRBD1. The CDR3 length is 15 residues. Germline V gene sequence: CDR1 LNHDA, CDR2 SQIVND (reference sequence). V lost 4 bases, J lost 1 base, and 4 bases stayed unmatched. Here the CDR3 DNA reads TGTGCCAGTAGTACCCGGACAGGGGGTTCCTACGAGCAGTACTTC. The encoded protein is CASSTRTGGSYEQYF.

V and J are TRBV11-2 and TRBJ1-1; D not certain. V lost 1 base to trimming and J lost 7 bases, with 10 bases between them. CDR3 length equals 13 residues. CDR1 is SGHAT and CDR2 is FQNNGV in the germline V gene. CDR3 nucleotide sequence: TGTGCCAGCAGCTTAGCGGGTTTAGGTGAAGCTTTCTTT. Residues: CASSLAGLGEAFF.

This clone has only a few counts. This chain joins TRBV19 and TRBJ2-1; possibly TRBD2 for D (7 bases). Per the germline V gene, CDR1 is LNHDA and CDR2 is SQIVND (reference sequence). The CDR3 is 15 amino acids. Trimming took off 5 bases at V and 0 bases at J, with 11 bases between the two ends. The CDR3 DNA reads TGTGCCAGTAGTTCCCGGGGGGCCTCCTACAATGAGCAGTTCTTC. It translates to CASSSRGASYNEQFF.

This clone was seen once. This chain links TRBV12-5 with TRBJ2-5; 10 nucleotides agree with TRBD1. CDR1 LGHNT and CDR2 FRNRAP come from the germline V gene. The CDR3 extends over 16 amino acids. Losses at the gene ends were 4 bases for V and 1 base for J; bases not matched to a gene: 6. Written as DNA, the CDR3 is TGTGCTAGTGGTTCCGGACAGGGGGACGGCCAAGAGACCCAGTACTTC. Translating gives CASGSGQGDGQETQYF.

J is TRBJ1-6 and V is TRBV2; D not resolved. Trimming removed 5 bases from V and 2 bases from J, with 10 bases in between. Germline CDR1 reads SNHLY; CDR2 reads FYNNEI. The CDR3 totals 15 residues. The CDR3 bases are TGTGCCAGCAGTCGAGAGAGTCCCTATAATTCACCCCTCCACTTT. This codes for CASSRESPYNSPLHF.

The CDR3 sequence is CAWSVRVNIQYF. The CDR3 DNA reads TGTGCCTGGAGTGTCAGGGTAAACATTCAGTACTTC. The gene calls are TRBV30 and TRBJ2-4; D possibly corresponds to TRBD1 (5 bases). The germline V and J ends were trimmed by 0 bases and 6 bases, with 6 bases remaining between them. This CDR3 spans 12 amino acids. CDR1 is GTSNPN, CDR2 SVGIG, per germline (reference sequence).

The chain couples TRBV19 to TRBJ1-2; D remains unclear. Germline CDR1 reads LNHDA; CDR2 reads SQIVND (reference sequence). CDR3 length equals 14 residues. Between the trimmed V and J ends, which lost 7 bases and 4 bases, there was a span of 16 bases. CDR3 residues: CASKFLLSPYGYTF. CDR3 DNA: TGTGCCAGTAAATTTCTCCTCTCCCCCTATGGCTACACCTTC.

A few counts support this clone. This chain connects TRBV9 to TRBJ1-4; D call uncertain. In germline, CDR1 is SGDLS, CDR2 YYNGEE. The CDR3 contains 15 residues. Trimming took off 0 bases at V and 5 bases at J, with 11 bases between the two ends. The CDR3 sequence: CASSVVAGDNEKLFF. CDR3 nucleotides: TGTGCCAGCAGCGTAGTGGCTGGAGACAATGAAAAACTGTTTTTT. Variable domain in full (rest from reference TRBV9 and TRBJ1-4): DSGVTQTPKHLITATGQRVTLRCSPRSGDLSVYWYQQSLDQGLQFLIQYYNGEERAKGNILERFSAQQFPDLHSELNLSSLELGDSALYFCASSVVAGDNEKLFFGSGTQLSVL.

The CDR3 here is CASRTGGLSPLHF. DNA of the CDR3: TGTGCCAGCAGGACAGGGGGCTTATCACCCCTCCACTTT. The J gene is TRBJ1-6, the V gene TRBV6-6; 10 nucleotides agree with TRBD1. This CDR3 spans 13 amino acids. The ends lost 6 bases at V and 10 bases at J; junction bases unmatched: 3. Germline-derived CDR1 and CDR2 are MNHNY and SVGAGI (reference sequence).

The chain is built from TRBV6-1 and TRBJ2-5; 8 nucleotides align to TRBD1. This CDR3 is built from 13 residues. The V gene end was trimmed by 6 bases and the J gene end by 4 bases; junction bases not matched to a gene: 4. CDR1 and CDR2 (germline): MNHNS, SASEGT. CDR3 amino acids: CASRFGQGETQYF. In DNA, the CDR3 is TGTGCCAGCAGATTCGGACAGGGAGAGACCCAGTACTTC.

V usage is TRBV19 and J usage is TRBJ1-1, with D perhaps matching TRBD1 (5 bases). Trimming pared 5 bases from V and 7 bases from J, leaving 11 bases between. Germline values: CDR1 LNHDA, CDR2 SQIVND (reference sequence). This CDR3 comprises 12 residues. CDR3 residues: CASSARGVEAFF. CDR3 nucleotide sequence: TGTGCCAGTAGTGCCCGGGGGGTTGAAGCTTTCTTT.

This chain links TRBV5-4 with TRBJ2-5; 15 bases align to TRBD2. Near its end, the DNA agrees better with TRBJ2-7, so the J call may be wrong. Germline V gives CDR1 SGHNT, CDR2 YYREEE (reference sequence). The length of the CDR3 is 15 residues. CDR3 residues: CASSLGLAGGYEQYF. The CDR3 DNA follows: TGTGCCAGCAGCCTGGGACTAGCGGGGGGCTACGAGCAGTACTTC.

CDR3 amino acids: CASSPDILNTEAFF. CDR3 bases: TGTGCCAGCAGCCCGGACATCTTAAACACTGAAGCTTTCTTT. This rearrangement joins TRBV7-9 to TRBJ1-1; D is perhaps TRBD1 (5 bases). V shed 5 bases and J shed 2 bases, with 12 bases lying between them. The CDR3 contains 14 residues. Per the germline V gene, CDR1 is SEHNR and CDR2 is FQNEAQ (reference sequence). Complete variable domain (other parts from reference TRBV7-9 and TRBJ1-1): DTGVSQNPRHKITKRGQNVTFRCDPISEHNRLYWYRQTLGQGPEFLTYFQNEAQLEKSRLLSDRFSAERPKGSFSTLEIQRTEQGDSAMYLCASSPDILNTEAFFGQGTRLTVV.

V is TRBV7-9 and J is TRBJ2-4; D is perhaps TRBD1 (6 bases). Deletions cut 3 bases from V and 9 bases from J, with 15 bases between. The CDR3 is 14 amino acids. Germline CDR1 reads SEHNR; CDR2 reads FQNEAQ (reference sequence). The CDR3 DNA is TGTGCCAGCAGCTTGGGGGCAGGGTCCGGCATTCAGTACTTC. Translated, it gives CASSLGAGSGIQYF.

CDR3 DNA: TGCGCCAGCAGCTTAATCGCAGGGAGCACAGATACGCAGTATTTT. This sequence encodes CASSLIAGSTDTQYF. The chain recombines TRBV5-1 with TRBJ2-3, with D possibly TRBD1 on 5 matching bases. V was clipped by 2 bases and J by 0 bases, with 10 bases between them. Looked up from germline, CDR1 is SGHRS and CDR2 is YFSETQ. The CDR3 covers 15 residues.

V gene TRBV29-1 combines with J gene TRBJ2-1; 10 nucleotides align to TRBD2. Trimming took 7 bases from V and 3 from J; bases not matched to a gene: 6. The CDR3 is 14 residues long. Germline V gene data show CDR1 as SQVTM and CDR2 as ANQGSEA. The CDR3 loop is CSAESGGDYNEQFF. The CDR3 DNA reads as TGCAGCGCCGAAAGCGGGGGGGACTACAATGAGCAGTTCTTC.

The chain links TRBV5-1 to TRBJ2-1, with D tentatively TRBD1 (6 bases). The CDR3 has 15 amino acids. Germline V gives CDR1 SGHRS, CDR2 YFSETQ. Trimming shortened V by 4 bases and J by 0 bases, and 11 bases separated the two germline ends. Here the CDR3 DNA reads TGCGCCAGCAGCCCAGACAGGAGCTCCTACAATGAGCAGTTCTTC. Its translation is CASSPDRSSYNEQFF.

V gene TRBV5-4 combines with J gene TRBJ1-1; tentative D call: TRBD1 (5 bases). CDR1 is SGHNT, CDR2 YYREEE, per germline (reference sequence). The CDR3 contains 13 residues. Deletions cut 5 bases from V and 4 bases from J, with 12 bases between. The CDR3: CASSHQGTTEAFF. CDR3 bases: TGTGCCAGCAGTCACCAGGGAACCACTGAAGCTTTCTTT.